The count of the clone carrying this T cell receptor beta chain is one. Its target is not known. Findings and limits, study-wide: In terms of TCR gene usage, tumor memory CD4+ T cells clustered together with blood and lymph node memory CD4+ cells, as well as with lymph node naive CD4+ cells.

V shed 2 bases, J shed 3 bases, and the junction held 4 bases outside the gene matches. This CDR3 spans 15 amino acids. CDR1 is SGHTA and CDR2 is FQGTGA in the germline V gene. Tregs were sorted as CD4+CD25+CD127-/low cells. Constant-region reverse primers amplified full-length variable regions, followed by semi-nested Nested Universal Primer A PCR. Using its own MiXCR run on the 5' RACE reads, TCRdb lists one record per CDR3 protein. The sample holds a few thousand distinct CDR3 sequences, about two thirds seen once. The TCR was taken from a female donor with breast cancer. What was sequenced was Tregs sorted from blood. V gene TRBV7-3 combines with J gene TRBJ2-3; 8 bases agree with TRBD1. CDR3 sequence (DNA): TGTGCCAGCAGCTTAGAGAACAGGGGGACAGATACGCAGTATTTT. Amino acid sequence: CASSLENRGTDTQYF.